Listed below are T cell receptor beta chains from one sample, sequenced in a study of control samples from healthy donors and cancer patients. Repertoires were generated with immunoSEQ multiplex PCR, while TCRdb's copy carries only in-frame clones and drops some. The table lists about 200,000 clones. Sequencing used blood. The receptors come from a woman aged 25 to 39 in good health. CDR3s include the opening cysteine and the closing phenylalanine or tryptophan. The order of the fields is D gene, CDR3 length, J gene, V gene, CDR3 DNA, CDR3 protein. D genes are given only for firm matches.

>NA|13|TRBJ1-2|TRBV5-1
TGCGCCAGCAGCTTGGACGTTTTTGCAGGCTACACCTTC
CASSLDVFAGYTF
>TRBD1|15|TRBJ2-1|TRBV7-2
TGTGCCAGCAGCTTAGGGACAGGGACCCTCAATGAGCAGTTCTTC
CASSLGTGTLNEQFF
>NA|18|TRBJ2-6|TRBV21-1
TGTGCCAGCAAGGAAACACTTCCCCCCCGCTCTGGGGCCAACGTCCTGACTTTC
CASKETLPPRSGANVLTF
>NA|12|TRBJ1-1|TRBV7-9
TGTGCCAGCAGCTTAACGGGATTAGAAGCTTTCTTT
CASSLTGLEAFF
>NA|11|TRBJ1-3|TRBV12-3/TRBV12-4
TGTGCCAGCAGTCCAAGAAACACCATATATTTT
CASSPRNTIYF
>NA|14|TRBJ2-3|TRBV7-9
TGTGCCAGCAGCTTAACAGGGCATGCAGATACGCAGTATTTT
CASSLTGHADTQYF
>TRBD1|15|TRBJ1-1|TRBV7-9
TGTGCCAGCAGCCCGACAGGGAGGACGAACACTGAAGCTTTCTTT
CASSPTGRTNTEAFF
>NA|16|TRBJ1-3|TRBV10-3
TGTGCCATCAGTGAGTCCCTGGGCTCCTCTGGAAACACCATATATTTT
CAISESLGSSGNTIYF
>TRBD1|15|TRBJ1-4|TRBV7-9
TGTGCCAGCAGCTCCCGGGACAGGGGGCGTGAAAAACTGTTTTTT
CASSSRDRGREKLFF
>TRBD1|16|TRBJ1-5|TRBV28
TGTGCCAGCAGTCCCAAGATACAGGGGTCTAATCAGCCCCAGCATTTT
CASSPKIQGSNQPQHF
>NA|12|TRBJ2-3|TRBV7-2
TGTGCCAGCAGCTTATTTGGAGATACGCAGTATTTT
CASSLFGDTQYF
>TRBD1|17|TRBJ2-5|TRBV3-1/TRBV3-2
TGTGCCAGCAGCCAAGACCCGGGACAGGAGATTCAAGAGACCCAGTACTTC
CASSQDPGQEIQETQYF
>TRBD2|15|TRBJ2-5|TRBV5-1
TGCGCCAGCAGCCCGAGCGGGGGGGCCGGGGAGACCCAGTACTTC
CASSPSGGAGETQYF
>TRBD1|15|TRBJ1-5|TRBV5-6
TGTGCCAGCAGCTTGTACAGGGGGTTGAATCAGCCCCAGCATTTT
CASSLYRGLNQPQHF
>TRBD2|17|TRBJ2-2|TRBV6-2/TRBV6-3
TGTGCCAGCAGTTACCCCCTAGCGGGGCTGTTCACCGGGGAGCTGTTTTTT
CASSYPLAGLFTGELFF
>NA|15|TRBJ1-2|TRBV28
TGTGCCAGCAGTTCTCTCGGAGGGTCTAGCTATGGCTACACCTTC
CASSSLGGSSYGYTF
>NA|14|TRBJ1-4|TRBV5-1
TGCGCCAGCAGCTTGGGGGGAACTAATGAAAAACTGTTTTTT
CASSLGGTNEKLFF
>NA|13|TRBJ2-1|TRBV7-9
TGTGCCAGCAGCTCCCCTGCCGACAATGAGCAGTTCTTC
CASSSPADNEQFF
>TRBD1|13|TRBJ2-1|TRBV12-3/TRBV12-4
TGTGCCAGCAGTAGACACAGGGGGAATGAGCAGTTCTTC
CASSRHRGNEQFF
>NA|16|TRBJ1-4|TRBV27
TGTGCCAGCAGTTACTCCTCCGGGACATCTTATGAAAAACTGTTTTTT
CASSYSSGTSYEKLFF
>NA|13|TRBJ2-2|TRBV5-1
TGCGCCAGCTTCCCCGGGGGACCCGGGGAGCTGTTTTTT
CASFPGGPGELFF
>NA|13|TRBJ1-5|TRBV18
TGTGCCAGCTCACCAGGGAACAATCAGCCCCAGCATTTT
CASSPGNNQPQHF
>NA|16|TRBJ1-2|TRBV5-1
TGCGCCAGCAGCTTGGCAGGCCCCCCCACTAGCTATGGCTACACCTTC
CASSLAGPPTSYGYTF
>NA|14|TRBJ2-7|TRBV27
TGTGCCAGCGGCTCTGTCGGTCACCCCCTCGAGCAGTACTTC
CASGSVGHPLEQYF
>NA|14|TRBJ1-1|TRBV9
TGTGCCAGCAGCGGAAAGAGACAGTACACTGAAGCTTTCTTT
CASSGKRQYTEAFF
>TRBD2|15|TRBJ2-3|TRBV5-4
TGTGCCAGCAGCCCCCCCGGGTTAGCGGGAGATACGCAGTATTTT
CASSPPGLAGDTQYF
>NA|14|TRBJ1-5|TRBV6-5
TGTGCCAGCAGTTACTTGTCAGGGGATCAGCCCCAGCATTTT
CASSYLSGDQPQHF
>NA|13|TRBJ2-5|TRBV7-2
TGTGCCAGCAGCTTACCGGGGGCGGGGACCCAGTACTTC
CASSLPGAGTQYF
>NA|13|TRBJ1-2|TRBV21-1
TGTGCCAGCAGCAAATCGATTCGGATTAGCTACACCTTC
CASSKSIRISYTF
>NA|13|TRBJ1-2|TRBV9
TGTGCCAGCAGCCCGGGACATAACTATGGCTACACCTTC
CASSPGHNYGYTF
>NA|11|TRBJ2-5|TRBV3-1/TRBV3-2
TGTGCCAGCAGCCACCAAGAGACCCAGTACTTC
CASSHQETQYF
>TRBD1|14|TRBJ1-5|TRBV4-2
TGTGCCAGCAGTCCCACAGGGGGAAATCAGCCCCAGCATTTT
CASSPTGGNQPQHF
>NA|14|TRBJ1-2|TRBV29-1
TGCAGCGTTGAAGCAGGCAGGGGCCGACATGGCTACACCTTC
CSVEAGRGRHGYTF
>TRBD2|15|TRBJ2-7|TRBV3-1/TRBV3-2
TGTGCCAGCAGCCCGGGGACTAGCGGGGGCTACGAGCAGTACTTC
CASSPGTSGGYEQYF
>NA|13|TRBJ2-7|TRBV6-5
TGTGCCATCCCGGGACCAGGTCGCTACGAGCAGTACTTC
CAIPGPGRYEQYF
>NA|11|TRBJ2-7|TRBV7-2
TGTGCCAGCAGGTCCCCCTACGAGCAGTACTTC
CASRSPYEQYF
>NA|17|TRBJ1-3|TRBV7-2
TGTGCCAGCAGCCCCCGGACCGCTCAATTCCCTGGAAACACCATATATTTT
CASSPRTAQFPGNTIYF
>NA|11|TRBJ2-5|TRBV6-5
TGTGCCAGCAGCCGGGGGTGGACCCAGTACTTC
CASSRGWTQYF
>TRBD1|16|TRBJ1-5|TRBV7-8
TGTGCCAGCAGCTTCGGGTCGGACAGGACGATCCAGCCCCAGCATTTT
CASSFGSDRTIQPQHF
>NA|15|TRBJ1-4|TRBV5-4
TGTGCCAGCAGCTTGGAGGTCGAGTCGGAGGAAAAACTGTTTTTT
CASSLEVESEEKLFF
>NA|13|TRBJ1-2|TRBV18
TGTGCCAGCTCACCAGGATTGGAGGAGGGGTACACCTTC
CASSPGLEEGYTF
>TRBD2|15|TRBJ2-1|TRBV19
TGTGCCAGTAGTATCGGGACTAGCGGATACAATGAGCAGTTCTTC
CASSIGTSGYNEQFF
>NA|14|TRBJ2-1|TRBV2
TGTGCCAGCAGTGATGTGTCCTCCTACAATGAGCAGTTCTTC
CASSDVSSYNEQFF
>NA|13|TRBJ2-1|TRBV7-2
TGTGCCAGCAGCTCATACATACATGGTGAGCAGTTCTTC
CASSSYIHGEQFF
>NA|16|TRBJ1-2|TRBV4-3
TGCGCCAGCAGCCAGGATACATCAGACTCGGCTGGAGGCTACACCTTC
CASSQDTSDSAGGYTF
>NA|20|TRBJ2-2|TRBV6-1
TGTGCCAGCAGTGAACCTTGGGTCGGACGTCGGGGGCGGTACACCGGGGAGCTGTTTTTT
CASSEPWVGRRGRYTGELFF
>NA|16|TRBJ2-7|TRBV28
TGTGCCAGCAGTTTATTTCGTTCGACAGGTTCCTACGAGCAGTACTTC
CASSLFRSTGSYEQYF
>NA|12|TRBJ1-6|TRBV20-1
TGCAGTGCTAGTCCAGGGTCAGAGGCCCTCCACTTT
CSASPGSEALHF
>NA|14|TRBJ1-2|TRBV3-1/TRBV3-2
TGTGCCAGCAGCCAAGACAGGGGCGTGGGGGGCTACACCTTC
CASSQDRGVGGYTF
>NA|15|TRBJ2-3|TRBV4-2
TGTGCCAGCAGCCAAAACACAGGGATTACAGATACGCAGTATTTT
CASSQNTGITDTQYF
>TRBD2|15|TRBJ2-7|TRBV2
TGTGCCAGCAGTGAGAGCGGGGGACTCCCCTACGAGCAGTACTTC
CASSESGGLPYEQYF
>NA|14|TRBJ1-2|TRBV3-1/TRBV3-2
TGTGCCAGCAGCCAAGTAGTCCAGGGGAATGGCTACACCTTC
CASSQVVQGNGYTF
>NA|14|TRBJ1-1|TRBV10-1
TGCGCCAGCAGTGAGTGGCAGGGGCTAAATGAAGCTTTCTTT
CASSEWQGLNEAFF
>TRBD1|15|TRBJ1-2|TRBV5-1
TGCGCCAGCAGCGGGGGACAGCCGACTAACTATGGCTACACCTTC
CASSGGQPTNYGYTF